The 29 T cell receptor beta chains below were found in one sample sequenced in a study of memory CD4+ T cells and cytomegalovirus serostatus. Here immunoSEQ multiplex PCR was the method, and the copy in TCRdb shows in-frame clones only, minus some. The sample lists approximately 63,000 clones; around three quarters were seen once. Single viable CD3+CD4+CD8-CD45RO+ cells were sorted as the memory CD4+ T cells. Sequencing input: memory CD4+ T cells from blood. The receptors come from an adult in good health and CMV-seronegative. Some clones in this sample may be carry-over from other donors' samples.

The CDR3 region is CASSFSGSTTDTQYF. The CDR3 DNA reads as TGTGCCAGCAGCTTCTCTGGTTCTACCACAGATACGCAGTATTTT. The genes are TRBV11-2 and TRBJ2-3; D uncertain. CDR3 length: 15 residues. CDR1 is SGHAT, CDR2 FQNNGV, per germline. Trimming removed 3 bases from V and 2 bases from J, with 12 bases in between.

The chain couples TRBV25-1 to TRBJ1-3; D is unresolved. V was clipped by 0 bases and J by 2 bases, with 8 bases between them. This CDR3 has 15 amino acids. CDR1 is MGHDK and CDR2 is SYGVNS in the germline V gene. The CDR3 protein is CASSEYQDAGNTIYF. As DNA, the CDR3 is TGTGCCAGCAGTGAATATCAGGACGCTGGAAACACCATATATTTT.

This chain connects TRBV4-1 to TRBJ2-1, with a weak D call TRBD2 (6 bases). Germline V gives CDR1 MGHRA, CDR2 YSYEKL. Deletions cut 3 bases from V and 0 bases from J, with 12 bases between. The CDR3 is 16 amino acids. The CDR3 nucleotides read TGCGCCAGCAGCCACGAACGGGGGAACTCCTACAATGAGCAGTTCTTC. This codes for CASSHERGNSYNEQFF.

The chain links TRBV5-6 to TRBJ2-5; 8 positions agree with TRBD2. The length of the CDR3 is 15 residues. The J segment lost 0 bases and the V segment lost 3 bases, leaving 4 bases of the junction unmatched. In germline, CDR1 is SGHDT, CDR2 YYEEEE. This chain's CDR3 is CASSSREAYQETQYF. In DNA form, the CDR3 reads TGTGCCAGCAGCTCGCGGGAGGCGTACCAAGAGACCCAGTACTTC.

The chain uses TRBV11-2 and TRBJ1-2; D remains unclear. CDR1 and CDR2 from the germline V gene are SGHAT and FQNNGV. CDR3 size: 13 residues. V lost 5 bases, J lost 1 base, and 8 bases lay in between. The CDR3 region has the DNA TGTGCCAGCAGCGTCAGGTTTAACTATGGCTACACCTTC. Amino acids: CASSVRFNYGYTF.

V usage is TRBV5-1 and J usage is TRBJ2-3, with D uncertain. Germline V gene lookup returns CDR1 SGHRS and CDR2 YFSETQ. The CDR3 has 15 amino acids. Trimming left V 0 bases short and J 2 bases short, with 10 bases between. In DNA, the CDR3 is TGCGCCAGCAGCTTGGGCCTGGGCCTCACAGATACGCAGTATTTT. It yields the protein CASSLGLGLTDTQYF.

This chain joins TRBV7-3 and TRBJ2-3; TRBD1 might be the D (6 bases). The CDR3 contains 14 residues. Germline V gene sequence: CDR1 SGHTA, CDR2 FQGTGA. V was pared by 0 bases and J by 5 bases, with 9 bases between. The CDR3 sequence is CASSLTGTRDTQYF. CDR3 sequence (DNA): TGTGCCAGCAGCTTAACAGGGACAAGAGATACGCAGTATTTT.

The genes are TRBV4-1 and TRBJ2-2; D might be TRBD1 (5 bases). The CDR3 totals 13 residues. Germline CDR1 reads MGHRA; CDR2 reads YSYEKL. Trimming cost V 1 base and J 6 bases, with 6 bases left between them. CDR3 in amino acids: CASSQGQPGELFF. In DNA, the CDR3 is TGCGCCAGCAGCCAAGGACAGCCCGGGGAGCTGTTTTTT.

The chain joins TRBV7-2 to TRBJ1-5, with 7 bases fitting TRBD1. The V gene's germline CDR1 is SGHTA and CDR2 FQGNSA. V was clipped by 5 bases and J by 9 bases; unmatched bases: 10. CDR3 size: 14 residues. The CDR3: CASSPHSRGTPQHF. The CDR3 bases are TGTGCCAGCAGCCCCCATTCCAGGGGGACGCCCCAGCATTTT.

The rearrangement links TRBV11-2 to TRBJ1-3, with D possibly being TRBD1 (6 bases). Germline V gene data show CDR1 as SGHAT and CDR2 as FQNNGV. There are 15 residues in the CDR3. V was clipped by 5 bases and J by 2 bases, with 13 bases between them. CDR3 DNA sequence: TGTGCCAGCAGCACAGGGACGTTGACTGGAAACACCATATATTTT. Amino acids: CASSTGTLTGNTIYF. The entire variable domain, with the rest obtained from reference TRBV11-2 and TRBJ1-3, is as follows: EAGVAQSPRYKIIEKRQSVAFWCNPISGHATLYWYQQILGQGPKLLIQFQNNGVVDDSQLPKDRFSAERLKGVDSTLKIQPAKLEDSAVYLCASSTGTLTGNTIYFGEGSWLTVV.

This clone was seen a handful of times. The chain carries TRBV18 and TRBJ1-1; D gene uncertain. Germline V gene lookup returns CDR1 KGHSH and CDR2 LQKENI. This CDR3 region has 13 residues. Trimming took 3 bases from V and 3 from J, leaving 8 bases between them. CDR3 DNA: TGTGCCAGCTCACCCTCTCAGGACACTGAAGCTTTCTTT. This translates into CASSPSQDTEAFF.

This clone has a count of ten or more. V and J are TRBV7-9 and TRBJ2-2; D ambiguous. This CDR3 is 13 amino acids long. The germline V gene has CDR1 SEHNR and CDR2 FQNEAQ (reference sequence). V gave up 1 base and J gave up 3 bases, with 3 bases separating them. The CDR3 nucleotides read TGTGCCAGCAGCTTAGGTGACACCGGGGAGCTGTTTTTT. This codes for CASSLGDTGELFF.

The chain joins TRBV19 to TRBJ2-7; TRBD1 aligns across 7 bases. Losses at the gene ends were 5 bases for V and 7 bases for J; bases not matched to a gene: 8. CDR3 length: 13 residues. Germline CDR1 LNHDA, CDR2 SQIVND (reference sequence). CDR3 nucleotide sequence: TGTGCCAGTAGTTCGACAGGGTCGCATGAGCAGTACTTC. It specifies CASSSTGSHEQYF.

The rearrangement uses TRBV7-2 and TRBJ1-5; D gene unclear. The V end lost 5 bases, the J end lost 1 base, and 12 bases lay between the germline ends. This CDR3 region has 15 residues. Germline CDR1 reads SGHTA; CDR2 reads FQGNSA. The CDR3 region has the DNA TGTGCCAGCAGCGAATATGTGAGGAGCAATCAGCCCCAGCATTTT. Protein product: CASSEYVRSNQPQHF.

This chain connects TRBV7-2 to TRBJ2-5; 10 nucleotides match TRBD2. Trimming at V came to 4 bases and at J to 2 bases, leaving 4 bases not matched to a gene. The germline V gene encodes CDR1 SGHTA and CDR2 FQGNSA. The CDR3 is 15 amino acids. The CDR3 reads CASSSRTSGQETQYF. In nucleotides, the CDR3 is TGTGCCAGCAGCTCTAGGACTAGCGGTCAAGAGACCCAGTACTTC. Full variable domain (rest looked up from reference TRBV7-2 and TRBJ2-5): GAGVSQSPSNKVTEKGKDVELRCDPISGHTALYWYRQSLGQGLEFLIYFQGNSAPDKSGLPSDRFSAERTGGSVSTLTIQRTQQEDSAVYLCASSSRTSGQETQYFGPGTRLLVL.

CDR3 nucleotide sequence: TGTGCCAGCAACCCTCCTACCGGGACAGGGGACTATGGCTACACCTTC. It specifies CASNPPTGTGDYGYTF. The chain combines TRBV5-6 with TRBJ1-2; TRBD1 matches 10 bases. Germline CDR1 SGHDT, CDR2 YYEEEE. Unmatched junction bases numbered 11, after V lost 6 bases and J lost 3 bases. The CDR3 consists of 16 residues.

The chain joins TRBV5-8 to TRBJ2-7; D may be TRBD1 (6 bases). Germline V gene sequence: CDR1 SGHTS, CDR2 YDEGEE. CDR3 size: 12 residues. V was clipped by 0 bases and J by 5 bases, with 6 bases between them. CDR3 in amino acids: CASSLGQDEQYF. As DNA, the CDR3 is TGTGCCAGCAGCTTGGGACAGGACGAGCAGTACTTC.

This chain connects TRBV7-9 to TRBJ2-6, with D possibly matching TRBD1 (5 bases). The V gene's germline CDR1 is SEHNR and CDR2 FQNEAQ (reference sequence). The CDR3 has 13 amino acids. Trimming took 1 base from V and 11 from J, leaving 9 bases between them. CDR3 sequence: CASSLGQGYVLTF. The CDR3 DNA is TGTGCCAGCAGCTTAGGTCAGGGCTACGTCCTGACTTTC.

This chain uses TRBV4-2 with TRBJ2-3; 13 positions match TRBD2. CDR3 size: 19 residues. The J segment lost 5 bases and the V segment lost 4 bases, leaving 15 bases of the junction unmatched. Germline assignment: CDR1 LGHNA and CDR2 YNFKEQ. CDR3 coding DNA: TGTGCCAGCAGCCCAAGACGGACTAGCGGGAGCGTTTCTGGAGATACGCAGTATTTT. It specifies CASSPRRTSGSVSGDTQYF.

The chain employs TRBV7-6 and TRBJ2-7; D unresolved. V shed 10 bases and J shed 4 bases, with 26 bases lying between them. Germline V gene sequence: CDR1 SGHVS, CDR2 FNYEAQ. There are 16 residues in the CDR3. In nucleotides, the CDR3 is TGTGCCAAACGAAACCTGGTCCCCTGGCTTAAATACGAGCAGTACTTC. Protein sequence: CAKRNLVPWLKYEQYF.

V usage is TRBV30 and J usage is TRBJ2-7, with 8 bases lining up with TRBD2. The V gene's germline CDR1 is GTSNPN and CDR2 SVGIG (reference sequence). This CDR3 has 17 amino acids. V was clipped by 2 bases and J by 3 bases; unmatched bases: 15. The CDR3 loop reads CAWSRLAGHKGRYEQYF. CDR3 coding DNA: TGTGCCTGGAGTCGTCTAGCGGGCCACAAGGGTCGCTACGAGCAGTACTTC. Full variable domain (missing parts from reference TRBV30 and TRBJ2-7): SQTIHQWPATLVQPVGSPLSLECTVEGTSNPNLYWYRQAAGRGLQLLFYSVGIGQISSEVPQNLSASRPQDRQFILSSKKLLLSDSGFYLCAWSRLAGHKGRYEQYFGPGTRLTVT.

The chain links TRBV6-1 to TRBJ2-3, with 13 bases identical to TRBD2. After removal of 4 bases from V and 4 bases from J, the junction contained 5 bases not matched to a gene. This CDR3 comprises 16 residues. The germline CDR1 and CDR2 sequences are MNHNS and SASEGT. CDR3 region: CASSAILAGGPDTQYF. The DNA of the CDR3 is TGTGCCAGCAGTGCCATACTAGCGGGAGGGCCAGATACGCAGTATTTT.

V gene TRBV19 combines with J gene TRBJ1-1; the D is unclear. V dropped 5 bases and J dropped 1 base, with 11 bases sitting between them. The CDR3 runs 14 residues. Germline CDR1 is LNHDA and CDR2 is SQIVND (reference sequence). The CDR3 bases are TGTGCCAGTAGTTCAAGGACGGGGAACACTGAAGCTTTCTTT. It is translated as CASSSRTGNTEAFF.

The chain links TRBV5-4 to TRBJ1-3; D is unclear. Germline V gene lookup returns CDR1 SGHNT and CDR2 YYREEE (reference sequence). V lost 4 bases, J lost 0 bases, and 11 bases lay in between. There are 15 residues in the CDR3. The CDR3 reads CASSRAGSSGNTIYF. The CDR3 DNA follows: TGTGCCAGCAGCAGAGCGGGGAGCTCTGGAAACACCATATATTTT.

The chain recombines TRBV4-1 with TRBJ1-5; 12 bases match TRBD1. The CDR3 extends over 18 amino acids. CDR1 is MGHRA and CDR2 is YSYEKL in the germline V gene. J was trimmed by 7 bases and V by 1 base; bases with no gene match: 11. The CDR3 loop reads CASSQVPGQGAQGQPQHF. CDR3 in DNA: TGCGCCAGCAGCCAAGTCCCGGGACAGGGGGCGCAGGGCCAGCCCCAGCATTTT.

On this clone: Sequence at one end of the junction differs from germline and may be a read error. This sequence joins TRBV7-7 and TRBJ2-1; D not certain. The CDR3 has 14 amino acids. The germline CDR1 and CDR2 sequences are SSHAT and FNYEAQ (reference sequence). CDR3 loop: CASSLGGDGIEQFF. CDR3 in DNA: TGTGCTAGCAGCTTAGGTGGGGATGGGATTGAGCAGTTCTTC.

V gene TRBV19 combines with J gene TRBJ2-3; D possibly corresponds to TRBD2 (6 bases). The CDR3 extends over 16 amino acids. The V gene lost 4 bases and the J gene lost 4 bases, with 18 bases spanning the gap. Looked up from germline, CDR1 is LNHDA and CDR2 is SQIVND (reference sequence). The CDR3 nucleotides read TGTGCCAGTAGTAGGGAGAGGGGAGGTAGTCCAGATACGCAGTATTTT. This gives the protein CASSRERGGSPDTQYF.

CDR3 DNA: TGTGCCAGCAGCCAAGACAGGGTTCAAGAGACCCAGTACTTC. Its protein is CASSQDRVQETQYF. The chain has TRBV11-3 and TRBJ2-5; TRBD1 matches 7 bases. V lost 5 bases to trimming and J lost 2 bases; unmatched junction nucleotides: 5. The CDR3 covers 14 residues. Germline V gene data show CDR1 as SGHNT and CDR2 as YENEEA.

This chain links TRBV28 with TRBJ1-2; the D gene is possibly TRBD1 (6 bases). The germline V gene encodes CDR1 MDHEN and CDR2 SYDVKM. V lost 5 bases and J lost 4, with 14 bases in between. This CDR3 region has 14 residues. The CDR3 loop is CASSPSWGPYGYTF. As DNA, the CDR3 is TGTGCCAGCAGTCCATCCTGGGGGCCCTATGGCTACACCTTC.